What follows are 16 T cell receptor beta chains derived from one specimen sequenced in a study of CD8 T cells in Susac syndrome (dated by TCRdb to between 2018 and 2021). Library construction relied on the immunoSEQ multiplex PCR assay. RNA was extracted using the RNeasy kit, and roughly 0.5 to 1 microgram was reverse transcribed with random hexamers. Starting from the raw public reads, TCRdb applied fastp trimming at Q25, assembled clones with MiXCR and retained in-frame beta chains. Rows matching on CDR3 protein sequence are summarized as one entry with the most common DNA and genes. In all, the sample holds approximately 150,000 distinct CDR3 sequences, and roughly 94% of those were seen once. The top ten hold about 0.073% of the sample. Sequencing was done on a sample of CD4+ T cells from PBMCs. Source of these receptors: a human donor in good health.

The V call is TRBV6-2 or TRBV6-3, the J call TRBJ2-7; TRBD2 matches 10 bases. The CDR3 consists of 14 residues. V shed 6 bases and J 7 bases; nucleotides not matched to a gene: 9. CDR1 and CDR2 (germline): MNHEY, SVGEGT. CDR3 protein: CASSGAGGPREQYF. In nucleotides, the CDR3 is TGTGCCAGCAGCGGAGCGGGGGGGCCTCGGGAGCAGTACTTC.

The chain is built from TRBV29-1 and TRBJ2-5; D assignment may be TRBD1 or TRBD2 (5 bases each). CDR3 length equals 14 residues. The germline gives CDR1 SQVTM, CDR2 ANQGSEA. The V and J ends lost 3 bases and 4 bases respectively, with 15 bases between them. CDR3 residues: CSVDTGTRGETQYF. The CDR3 region has the DNA TGCAGCGTTGACACCGGGACGAGGGGAGAGACCCAGTACTTC.

The V call is TRBV24-1, the J call TRBJ2-3; 11 positions match TRBD1. Germline CDR1 reads KGHDR; CDR2 reads SFDVKD. V was pared by 4 bases and J by 2 bases, with 1 base of the junction left unmatched. This CDR3 spans 15 amino acids. The CDR3 region is CATSDGQGATDTQYF. The CDR3 DNA follows: TGTGCCACCAGTGACGGACAGGGGGCCACAGATACGCAGTATTTT.

The V and J genes are TRBV5-1 and TRBJ2-7; 11 bases match TRBD2. Germline CDR1 and CDR2: SGHRS and YFSETQ. V lost 3 bases, J lost 6 bases, and 8 bases stayed unmatched. The CDR3 runs to 15 residues. CDR3 sequence reads: CASSWGAGTSGEQYF. CDR3 DNA: TGCGCCAGCAGCTGGGGGGCCGGGACTAGCGGCGAGCAGTACTTC.

This chain links TRBV19 with TRBJ2-1, with no clear D. V lost 3 bases and J lost 1, with 7 bases in between. The germline V gene has CDR1 LNHDA and CDR2 SQIVND (reference sequence). This CDR3 has 14 residues. The CDR3 DNA reads TGTGCCAGTAGTATTTCCCCTTCCTACAATGAGCAGTTCTTC. Translating it yields CASSISPSYNEQFF. Full variable domain (rest looked up from reference TRBV19 and TRBJ2-1): DGGITQSPKYLFRKEGQNVTLSCEQNLNHDAMYWYRQDPGQGLRLIYYSQIVNDFQKGDIAEGYSVSREKKESFPLTVTSAQKNPTAFYLCASSISPSYNEQFFGPGTRLTVL.

V gene TRBV29-1 combines with J gene TRBJ2-3; 7 bases fit TRBD1. In germline, CDR1 is SQVTM, CDR2 ANQGSEA. The CDR3 sequence is 13 residues long. The J segment lost 1 base and the V segment lost 3 bases, leaving 1 base of the junction unmatched. The CDR3 nucleotides read TGCAGCGTTGATGACAGGGGCACAGATACGCAGTATTTT. Amino acid sequence: CSVDDRGTDTQYF.

This rearrangement joins TRBV4-1 to TRBJ1-5; 7 nucleotides match TRBD1. The trim removed 2 bases at V and 1 base at J, leaving 8 bases unmatched. There are 17 residues in the CDR3. Per germline, CDR1 MGHRA and CDR2 YSYEKL. The CDR3 is CASSQKNTGASNQPQHF. The CDR3 region has the DNA TGCGCCAGCAGCCAAAAGAACACAGGGGCAAGCAATCAGCCCCAGCATTTT.

V is TRBV19 and J is TRBJ2-1; 14 positions agree with TRBD2. The CDR3 is 20 amino acids. The V gene end was trimmed by 0 bases and the J gene end by 6 bases; junction bases not matched to a gene: 13. Germline V gene data show CDR1 as LNHDA and CDR2 as SQIVND (reference sequence). CDR3 nucleotides: TGTGCCAGTAGTATAGATCAATTCAGACTAGCGGGAGGGCCGGGCAATGAGCAGTTCTTC. It translates to CASSIDQFRLAGGPGNEQFF.

V gene TRBV24-1 combines with J gene TRBJ2-1; TRBD2 might be the D (6 bases). Per the germline V gene, CDR1 is KGHDR and CDR2 is SFDVKD. Trimming pared 5 bases from V and 0 bases from J, leaving 16 bases between. This CDR3 has 17 amino acids. The DNA for the CDR3 is TGTGCCACCAGTGGCAATTGGGACTCCATCTCCTACAATGAGCAGTTCTTC. It translates to CATSGNWDSISYNEQFF.

V usage is TRBV20-1 and J usage is TRBJ1-3; TRBD1 matches 12 bases. The CDR3 length is 17 residues. CDR1 is DFQATT and CDR2 is SNEGSKA in the germline V gene (reference sequence). Trimming removed 0 bases from V and 3 bases from J; junction bases left unmatched: 6. CDR3 protein: CSARDPGTGGGGNTIYF. CDR3 coding DNA: TGCAGTGCTAGAGATCCAGGGACAGGGGGCGGTGGAAACACCATATATTTT.

The chain combines TRBV2 with TRBJ1-1; 10 bases line up with TRBD1. The ends lost 7 bases at V and 4 bases at J; junction bases unmatched: 3. The V gene's germline CDR1 is SNHLY and CDR2 FYNNEI. The CDR3 has 13 residues. CDR3 sequence reads: CASKRDRGTEAFF. CDR3 DNA sequence: TGTGCCAGCAAAAGGGACAGGGGCACTGAAGCTTTCTTT.

This sequence joins TRBV5-1 and TRBJ1-6, with 8 bases lining up with TRBD1. Germline trimming cut 0 bases from V and 10 bases from J; bases unmatched to any gene: 9. The CDR3 sequence is 16 residues long. Germline lookup yields CDR1 SGHRS and CDR2 YFSETQ. Here the CDR3 reads CASSLVQGALGSPLHF. Written as DNA, the CDR3 is TGCGCCAGCAGCTTGGTGCAGGGGGCCTTGGGATCACCCCTCCACTTT.

In this sample, this clonotype turned up once. The chain joins TRBV4-1 to TRBJ2-1; no definite D call. Per the germline V gene, CDR1 is MGHRA and CDR2 is YSYEKL. Trimming took off 4 bases at V and 4 bases at J, with 20 bases between the two ends. This CDR3 comprises 17 residues. CDR3 sequence: CASSPDVTGTEYNEQFF. In DNA, the CDR3 is TGCGCCAGCAGCCCTGACGTTACGGGCACAGAATACAATGAGCAGTTCTTC.

The V and J genes are TRBV29-1 and TRBJ2-3; D call uncertain. V shed 4 bases and J shed 3 bases, with 8 bases lying between them. Germline V gene data show CDR1 as SQVTM and CDR2 as ANQGSEA. The CDR3 extends over 12 amino acids. Here the CDR3 DNA reads TGCAGCGTTGGACGCCGGACAGATACGCAGTATTTT. Encoded protein: CSVGRRTDTQYF.

This chain connects TRBV10-3 to TRBJ2-5; no clear D. This CDR3 spans 15 amino acids. The V gene's germline CDR1 is ENHRY and CDR2 SYGVKD. The germline V and J ends were trimmed by 0 bases and 4 bases, with 12 bases remaining between them. The CDR3 nucleotides read TGTGCCATCAGTGAGTCGGGCCTCAGTACAGAGACCCAGTACTTC. This codes for CAISESGLSTETQYF.

The chain carries TRBV9 and TRBJ2-7; TRBD2 might be the D (5 bases). V was trimmed by 0 bases and J by 4 bases, leaving 14 bases between them. Germline V gives CDR1 SGDLS, CDR2 YYNGEE. The CDR3 has 15 amino acids. The CDR3 reads CASSVAGVNGYEQYF. CDR3 in DNA: TGTGCCAGCAGCGTAGCCGGGGTGAACGGATACGAGCAGTACTTC.